This is a list of T cell receptor beta chains from one sample in a study of T cell responses to AZD1222 COVID-19 vaccine. Method: immunoSEQ multiplex PCR; TCRdb's copy keeps in-frame clones and lacks some. The sample has fewer than 120,000 clones, over 90% seen once; the top ten hold approximately 2.9%. Sequences were derived from peripheral blood, sampled 28 days after the second AZD1222 dose. The receptors originated from an adult who received the AZD1222 COVID-19 vaccine. CDR3s leave out the opening cysteine and the closing phenylalanine or tryptophan. Each record gives: V gene, J gene, D gene, CDR3 protein. A D gene is named only where the DNA matches it firmly.

TRBV19,TRBJ1-1,-,ASKWQSPMNTEAF
TRBV9,TRBJ1-6,-,ASSVGVPDSNSPLH
TRBV14,TRBJ1-1,-,ASSQEPNINTEAF
TRBV27,TRBJ1-2,TRBD1,ASKKTGINGYT
TRBV7-2,TRBJ2-7,-,ASSRGGSSAEQY
TRBV3-1/TRBV3-2,TRBJ1-4,-,ASSQGTPLGKLF
TRBV20-1,TRBJ1-5,-,SASSEASPTQPQH
TRBV4-1,TRBJ1-5,-,ASSQGNRGNQPQH
TRBV5-6,TRBJ2-4,-,ASSFGTGALVH
TRBV5-4,TRBJ2-2,-,ASSSGFQNTGELF
TRBV18,TRBJ1-2,-,ASSPPAGPNYGYT
TRBV12-5,TRBJ1-1,-,ASGSGGHMNTEAF
TRBV19,TRBJ2-5,TRBD1,ASSPPPGQGFGAQY
TRBV19,TRBJ1-3,TRBD1,ASSSPGTAYSGNTIY